Each of the 2 T cell receptor beta chains below was sequenced from the same sample in a study of regulatory T cells in long-lasting Graves disease. CDR3 regions were amplified by Arm-PCR using iRepertoire HTBI primers to build TCR beta libraries. MiXCR was run by TCRdb on the multiplex PCR reads, yielding one entry per CDR3 protein. The sample includes about 470,000 distinct CDR3 sequences, around 15% of them seen just once. Time point described: newly diagnosed GD, antithyroid drugs for less than 3 months. There was RNA extracted from PBMCs, and the TCR library was made from it. This sample was also put to use in a study of T cells in Graves' hyperthyroidism and ophthalmopathy.

Material: peripheral blood mononuclear cells (PBMCs), obtained at new diagnosis, from a patient treated with antithyroid drugs. These receptors all come from a man between 35 and 55 years old with Graves disease.

This clonotype was recorded a few times. A read error may explain this, as a much larger clone is one base away. This chain uses TRBV7-9 with TRBJ2-7, with TRBD2 identical over 11 bases. CDR1 is SEHNR, CDR2 FQNEAQ, per germline (reference sequence). The CDR3 spans 15 residues. The CDR3, as DNA: TGTGCCGGCAGCTCAACTAGCGGGAGTTCCTACGAGCAGTACTTC. This codes for CAGSSTSGSSYEQYF.

This clonotype was seen only a few times. V usage is TRBV4-1 and J usage is TRBJ2-7, with D hard to call. With 0 bases removed from V and 0 bases from J, the gap between germline ends came to 6 bases. Germline V lookup: CDR1 MGHRA, CDR2 YSYEKL. The CDR3 has 14 residues. Written as DNA, the CDR3 is TGCGCCAGCAGCCAAGAACGACACTCCTACGAGCAGTACTTC. Translating it yields CASSQERHSYEQYF.